This T cell receptor beta chain was captured in a study of control samples from healthy donors and cancer patients. Trimming stripped 2 bases from V and 3 bases from J, with 10 bases between. CDR1 is MNHEY, CDR2 SVGAGI, per germline. CDR3 length equals 15 residues. Clones were read by immunoSEQ multiplex PCR, and TCRdb kept only the in-frame ones, dropping some. The data contain roughly 370,000 clones, 75% to 95% of them seen just once; the ten biggest clones take up over 5.5%. This chain joins TRBV6-5 and TRBJ1-4, with no clear D. Sequencing was carried out using PBMCs. The receptor was isolated from a man aged 35 to 55 with head and neck cancer. The CDR3 reads CASSYAGMANEKLFF. CDR3 DNA: TGTGCCAGCAGTTACGCGGGGATGGCTAATGAAAAACTGTTTTTT.